The clone carrying this T cell receptor beta chain appeared a few times. Its matching antigen is unknown. Germline loops: CDR1 SEHNR, CDR2 FQNEAQ (reference sequence). V lost 0 bases to trimming and J lost 7 bases, with 9 bases between them. This CDR3 region has 13 residues. This entry is derived from a study of cytomegalovirus exposure and HLA in healthy donors. Study-wide points: The study recorded around 160 TCR beta chains that were cytomegalovirus-associated.

TCRdb's copy holds only in-frame clones and misses some; the assay was immunoSEQ multiplex PCR. The sample shows some 350,000 clones, roughly nine tenths of them seen only once. Sequencing was carried out using PBMCs. The V gene is TRBV7-9, the J gene TRBJ1-2; maybe TRBD1 (6 bases). This receptor was obtained from a woman in her 30s in good health and CMV-seropositive. DNA of the CDR3: TGTGCCAGCAGCTTAGCGACAGGACGTGGCTACACCTTC. Amino acid sequence: CASSLATGRGYTF.